This T cell receptor (beta chain) was sequenced in a study of CD8 T cell repertoires and HIV-1 epitope variants. General study points: The TAALDMSHF plasma variant had no responses, unlike KF9 (about 5 clonotypes) and HW9 (one).

The V gene lost 1 base and the J gene lost 6 bases, with 15 bases spanning the gap. The CDR3 is made up of 15 amino acids. Germline V gene data show CDR1 as MNHNS and CDR2 as SASEGT. Generated by immunoSEQ multiplex PCR, the TCRdb table keeps only in-frame clones and is missing some. Among thousands of clones listed, 55% to 70% were seen once. This clone was found a few times. Antigen unknown. Sequenced: cultured CD8+ T cells derived from PBMCs. This sequence originates from a male donor with HIV. This rearrangement joins TRBV6-1 to TRBJ1-1; D is possibly TRBD1 (5 bases). The CDR3 DNA is TGTGCCAGCAGTGAAGTTGGAGGGGATATCGCTGAAGCTTTCTTT. This sequence encodes CASSEVGGDIAEAFF.